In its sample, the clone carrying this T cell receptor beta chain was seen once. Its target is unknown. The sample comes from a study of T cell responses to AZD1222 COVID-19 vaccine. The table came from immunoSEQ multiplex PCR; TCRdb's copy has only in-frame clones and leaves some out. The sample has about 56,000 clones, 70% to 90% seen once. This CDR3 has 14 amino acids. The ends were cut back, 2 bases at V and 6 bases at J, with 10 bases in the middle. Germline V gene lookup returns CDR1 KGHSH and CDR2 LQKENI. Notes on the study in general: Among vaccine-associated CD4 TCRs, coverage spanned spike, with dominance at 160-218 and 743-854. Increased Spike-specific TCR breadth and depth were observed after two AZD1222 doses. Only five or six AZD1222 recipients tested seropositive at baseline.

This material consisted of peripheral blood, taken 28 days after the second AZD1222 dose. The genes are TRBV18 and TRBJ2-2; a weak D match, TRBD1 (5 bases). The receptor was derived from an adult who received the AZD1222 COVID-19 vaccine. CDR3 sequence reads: CASSPTQGAGELFF. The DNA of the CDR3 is TGTGCCAGCTCACCAACGCAAGGGGCCGGGGAGCTGTTTTTT.